This T cell receptor beta chain comes out of a study of technical replicates of blood from a few donors. Measured with immunoSEQ multiplex PCR; TCRdb has only the in-frame clones, and not every one. Here the sample spans tens of thousands of clones, 94% being singletons. Input material: T cells isolated from PBMCs. The sequence was obtained from a human donor in good health.

CDR3 DNA: TGTGCCAGCAGTCGGGACAGGTACAATCAGCCCCAGCATTTT. Amino acids: CASSRDRYNQPQHF. This sequence joins TRBV6-5 and TRBJ1-5; 8 bases agree with TRBD1. J was trimmed by 3 bases and V by 5 bases; bases with no gene match: 3. The CDR3 runs 14 residues. Germline CDR1 is MNHEY and CDR2 is SVGAGI.